This is a list of T cell receptor beta chains from one sample in a study of shared clonotypes between healthy human individuals. TCRdb's copy holds only in-frame clones and misses some; the assay was immunoSEQ multiplex PCR. The sample holds some 2,100,000 clones; 90% to 95% are singletons and the top ten take 1.5% to 2%. Sequenced material: naive CD8+ T cells from PBMCs. Receptor source: a man younger than 35 in good health. Some clones in this sample may be carry-over from other donors' samples. Each CDR3 is given with its conserved first and last residue.

j_call: TRBJ2-5
v_call: TRBV6-6
cdr3_length: 13
cdr3_aa: CASSSLGLEGRDF

j_call: TRBJ1-1
v_call: TRBV30
cdr3_length: 12
cdr3_aa: CARKGWRTEAFF

j_call: TRBJ2-1
v_call: TRBV5-1
cdr3_length: 17
cdr3_aa: CASSPQWAKPSYNEQFF

j_call: TRBJ1-1
v_call: TRBV19
cdr3_length: 13
cdr3_aa: CASSIKPNTEAFF

j_call: TRBJ1-5
v_call: TRBV7-8
cdr3_length: 18
cdr3_aa: CASSFDFAGTASNQPQHF

j_call: TRBJ1-1
v_call: TRBV4-1
cdr3_length: 14
cdr3_aa: CASSQDGYRVEAFF

j_call: TRBJ1-5
v_call: TRBV2
cdr3_length: 14
cdr3_aa: CASSDRPGNQPQHF

j_call: TRBJ2-5
v_call: TRBV5-4
cdr3_length: 16
cdr3_aa: CASSLGEAGGGETQYF

j_call: TRBJ2-4
v_call: TRBV2
cdr3_length: 16
cdr3_aa: CASSERSGPRVDIQYF

j_call: TRBJ1-3
v_call: TRBV6-5
cdr3_length: 16
cdr3_aa: CASSYEYQDSGNTIYF

j_call: TRBJ2-1
v_call: TRBV7-8
cdr3_length: 14
cdr3_aa: CASSRQGAYNEQFF